One and the same sample provided the 25 T cell receptor beta chains below, sequenced in a study of OX40 agonist ivuxolimab in advanced cancers. Clones were sequenced by immunoSEQ multiplex PCR, and TCRdb holds only the in-frame ones, with some missing. Of fewer than 25,000 clones in the sample, about 83% were seen once. The sequences come from CD4+ or CD8+ T cells sorted from blood, collected in a trial of the OX40 agonist ivuxolimab. These receptors came from an adult with an advanced solid tumor such as melanoma, head and neck, liver or kidney cancer.

This clone was picked up one time. The chain links TRBV6-1 to TRBJ2-5; D assignment may be TRBD1 or TRBD2 (6 bases each). V was clipped by 1 base and J by 5 bases, with 29 bases between them. In germline, CDR1 is MNHNS, CDR2 SASEGT. The CDR3 totals 20 residues. The CDR3 DNA is TGTGCCAGCAGTGAAGAAGATTTGAATATAGTCGTGGGGGGCCCGGAGACCCAGTACTTC. It yields the protein CASSEEDLNIVVGGPETQYF.

CDR3: CASSILAGNTGELFF. The CDR3 DNA is TGTGCCAGTAGTATACTAGCGGGGAACACCGGGGAGCTGTTTTTT. The chain links TRBV19 to TRBJ2-2, with 8 bases matching TRBD2. This CDR3 has 15 residues. J lost 1 base, V lost 2 bases, and 0 bases had no gene match. CDR1 and CDR2 from the germline V gene are LNHDA and SQIVND (reference sequence). Variable domain in full (rest from reference TRBV19 and TRBJ2-2): DGGITQSPKYLFRKEGQNVTLSCEQNLNHDAMYWYRQDPGQGLRLIYYSQIVNDFQKGDIAEGYSVSREKKESFPLTVTSAQKNPTAFYLCASSILAGNTGELFFGEGSRLTVL.

The gene calls are TRBV29-1 and TRBJ1-1; TRBD1 might be the D (6 bases). V shed 5 bases and J shed 1 base, with 17 bases lying between them. The length of the CDR3 is 15 residues. Per the germline V gene, CDR1 is SQVTM and CDR2 is ANQGSEA. The CDR3 sequence: CSVTTGTTSNTEAFF. The CDR3 region has the DNA TGCAGCGTTACAACAGGGACTACCTCGAACACTGAAGCTTTCTTT.

V usage is TRBV27 and J usage is TRBJ2-3; tentative D call: TRBD1 (6 bases). In germline, CDR1 is MNHEY, CDR2 SMNVEV (reference sequence). Trimming took off 3 bases at V and 3 bases at J, with 7 bases between the two ends. The CDR3 has 13 amino acids. This CDR3 is CASSFQGTDTQYF. CDR3 DNA: TGTGCCAGCAGTTTTCAGGGGACAGATACGCAGTATTTT.

CDR3 sequence reads: CASSFYRNYGYTF. As DNA, the CDR3 is TGTGCCAGCAGTTTTTATAGGAACTATGGCTACACCTTC. The genes are TRBV28 and TRBJ1-2; no reliable D call. Looked up from germline, CDR1 is MDHEN and CDR2 is SYDVKM. The length of the CDR3 is 13 residues. The V gene lost 3 bases and the J gene lost 2 bases, with 7 bases spanning the gap.

The chain uses TRBV4-1 and TRBJ1-5, with TRBD1 matching over 8 bases. The CDR3 covers 15 residues. Germline V CDR1 and CDR2: MGHRA, YSYEKL. The ends lost 4 bases at V and 6 bases at J; junction bases unmatched: 8. CDR3 DNA sequence: TGCGCCAGCAGCCGGGAGGACAGGGATGGTCAGCCCCAGCATTTT. Translation gives CASSREDRDGQPQHF.

The chain couples TRBV27 to TRBJ2-2, with 11 bases identical to TRBD2. Germline V gene data show CDR1 as MNHEY and CDR2 as SMNVEV (reference sequence). With 5 bases clipped from V and 7 bases from J, the junction kept 6 bases outside the gene matches. There are 15 residues in the CDR3. CDR3 nucleotide sequence: TGTGCCAGCAGTCTTAGCGGGAGGGTCCACGGGGAGCTGTTTTTT. This gives the protein CASSLSGRVHGELFF.

J is TRBJ2-1 and V is TRBV5-4; 8 nucleotides agree with TRBD2. J gave up 7 bases and V 2 bases, and 8 bases lay outside the gene matches. The CDR3 loop spans 15 amino acids. Germline-derived CDR1 and CDR2 are SGHNT and YYREEE (reference sequence). The CDR3 sequence is CASSFVAGPRNEQFF. As DNA, the CDR3 is TGTGCCAGCAGCTTTGTAGCGGGGCCGAGGAATGAGCAGTTCTTC.

This chain links TRBV7-9 with TRBJ2-5, with a possible D match to TRBD2 (7 bases). Germline CDR1 is SEHNR and CDR2 is FQNEAQ (reference sequence). There are 14 residues in the CDR3. V was cut by 3 bases and J by 5 bases, with 13 bases left in between. CDR3 residues: CASSLRRGPETQYF. The CDR3 DNA sequence: TGTGCCAGCAGCTTGCGGCGGGGGCCCGAGACCCAGTACTTC.

The chain links TRBV14 to TRBJ2-3; TRBD2 agrees at 14 bases. The CDR3 length is 17 residues. Germline-derived CDR1 and CDR2 are SGHDN and FVKESK. J gave up 2 bases and V 4 bases, and 5 bases lay outside the gene matches. CDR3 residues: CASSPGTSGSVTDTQYF. CDR3 DNA sequence: TGTGCCAGCAGCCCCGGGACTAGCGGGAGTGTCACAGATACGCAGTATTTT.

CDR3 in amino acids: CASRLGTVSSYEQYF. In nucleotides, the CDR3 is TGTGCCAGCAGGCTCGGGACAGTCTCCTCCTACGAGCAGTACTTC. V and J are TRBV27 and TRBJ2-7; 7 positions match TRBD1. The J segment lost 0 bases and the V segment lost 6 bases, leaving 8 bases of the junction unmatched. The V gene's germline CDR1 is MNHEY and CDR2 SMNVEV (reference sequence). CDR3 length: 15 amino acids.

The chain couples TRBV28 to TRBJ1-4, with D possibly TRBD1 on 5 matching bases. V lost 5 bases, J lost 7 bases, and 14 bases lay in between. This CDR3 contains 14 residues. CDR1 MDHEN and CDR2 SYDVKM come from the germline V gene. The CDR3 is CASSLGALGEKLFF. The CDR3 DNA is TGTGCCAGCAGTCTCGGGGCCCTGGGTGAAAAACTGTTTTTT.

The genes are TRBV27 and TRBJ1-5, with TRBD1 matching over 7 bases. Germline V CDR1 and CDR2: MNHEY, SMNVEV (reference sequence). V lost 3 bases, J lost 7 bases, and 9 bases stayed unmatched. This CDR3 contains 15 residues. CDR3 region: CASSFRPGGDQPQHF. The CDR3 nucleotides read TGTGCCAGCAGTTTCCGGCCAGGGGGGGACCAGCCCCAGCATTTT.

This rearrangement joins TRBV28 to TRBJ2-3, with 11 bases lining up with TRBD2. The CDR3 loop spans 19 amino acids. Germline lookup yields CDR1 MDHEN and CDR2 SYDVKM. Unmatched junction bases numbered 12, after V lost 1 base and J lost 3 bases. The CDR3 DNA follows: TGTGCCAGCAGTTTATTTCTTAGCGGGGGGGTCGGCCCGACAGATACGCAGTATTTT. Encoded protein: CASSLFLSGGVGPTDTQYF. Filled out from reference TRBV28 and TRBJ2-3, the complete variable domain reads DVKVTQSSRYLVKRTGEKVFLECVQDMDHENMFWYRQDPGLGLRLIYFSYDVKMKEKGDIPEGYSVSREKKERFSLILESASTNQTSMYLCASSLFLSGGVGPTDTQYFGPGTRLTVL.

This chain joins TRBV5-1 and TRBJ2-5; 8 bases line up with TRBD2. Trimming cost V 0 bases and J 4 bases; bases outside gene matches: 5. The CDR3 is 15 residues long. The germline gives CDR1 SGHRS, CDR2 YFSETQ. CDR3 sequence reads: CASSLGAGGGETQYF. The CDR3 DNA is TGCGCCAGCAGCTTGGGGGCGGGAGGAGGAGAGACCCAGTACTTC.

This chain connects TRBV5-1 to TRBJ2-5; 12 nucleotides agree with TRBD2. This CDR3 has 14 residues. The V segment lost 8 bases and the J segment 5 bases; nucleotides outside the gene matches: 7. Germline V gene sequence: CDR1 SGHRS, CDR2 YFSETQ. The CDR3 is CASRTGLAGETQYF. The CDR3 DNA follows: TGCGCCAGTAGGACGGGACTAGCGGGTGAGACCCAGTACTTC.

The chain couples TRBV7-2 to TRBJ1-1; D is unresolved. V lost 2 bases and J lost 7, with 11 bases in between. This CDR3 has 13 amino acids. Germline V gives CDR1 SGHTA, CDR2 FQGNSA. The CDR3 DNA reads TGTGCCAGCAGCTTACACGGGGTCGGTGAAGCTTTCTTT. The encoded protein is CASSLHGVGEAFF. The variable domain in full, completed from reference TRBV7-2 and TRBJ1-1, reads GAGVSQSPSNKVTEKGKDVELRCDPISGHTALYWYRQSLGQGLEFLIYFQGNSAPDKSGLPSDRFSAERTGGSVSTLTIQRTQQEDSAVYLCASSLHGVGEAFFGQGTRLTVV.

The V call is TRBV27, the J call TRBJ1-1, with D hard to call. The CDR3 covers 12 residues. The V gene's germline CDR1 is MNHEY and CDR2 SMNVEV (reference sequence). The V gene lost 4 bases and the J gene lost 6 bases, with 9 bases spanning the gap. The CDR3 sequence: CASSSTYAEAFF. CDR3 in DNA: TGTGCCAGCAGTTCAACTTACGCTGAAGCTTTCTTT.

The J gene is TRBJ1-1, the V gene TRBV30; 7 positions match TRBD1. V lost 4 bases to trimming and J lost 0 bases; unmatched junction nucleotides: 8. The CDR3 is 15 amino acids. Looked up from germline, CDR1 is GTSNPN and CDR2 is SVGIG (reference sequence). Written as DNA, the CDR3 is TGTGCCTGGACCCCAGGGGGGGGGATGAACACTGAAGCTTTCTTT. Protein product: CAWTPGGGMNTEAFF. The full variable domain, in which reference TRBV30 and TRBJ1-1 provide the parts outside the CDR3, is SQTIHQWPATLVQPVGSPLSLECTVEGTSNPNLYWYRQAAGRGLQLLFYSVGIGQISSEVPQNLSASRPQDRQFILSSKKLLLSDSGFYLCAWTPGGGMNTEAFFGQGTRLTVV.

This chain connects TRBV2 to TRBJ2-1; 7 bases align to TRBD2. This CDR3 contains 16 residues. V shed 7 bases, J shed 7 bases, and the junction held 16 bases outside the gene matches. CDR1 SNHLY and CDR2 FYNNEI come from the germline V gene. The CDR3 DNA sequence: TGTGCCAGCACCCCACGCGGGAGCGGACTTAATAATGAGCAGTTCTTC. Translation: CASTPRGSGLNNEQFF.

The V call is TRBV5-5, the J call TRBJ2-2; weak D call: TRBD1 (5 bases). Germline V CDR1 and CDR2: SGHKS, YYEKEE (reference sequence). V lost 4 bases to trimming and J lost 1 base, with 11 bases between them. There are 15 residues in the CDR3. In nucleotides, the CDR3 is TGTGCCAGCAGCGCGTACAGGAAGAACACCGGGGAGCTGTTTTTT. Amino acids: CASSAYRKNTGELFF. Supplemented by reference TRBV5-5 and TRBJ2-2, the full variable domain reads DAGVTQSPTHLIKTRGQQVTLRCSPISGHKSVSWYQQVLGQGPQFIFQYYEKEERGRGNFPDRFSARQFPNYSSELNVNALLLGDSALYLCASSAYRKNTGELFFGEGSRLTVL.

The rearrangement joins TRBV27 to TRBJ2-7, with a weak D call TRBD2 (6 bases). CDR1 is MNHEY and CDR2 is SMNVEV in the germline V gene (reference sequence). The germline V and J ends were trimmed by 10 bases and 6 bases, with 16 bases remaining between them. This CDR3 spans 12 amino acids. The CDR3 bases are TGTGCCACCATTGGACCGGAGGGCGAGCAGTACTTC. The encoded protein is CATIGPEGEQYF.

The chain joins TRBV11-1 to TRBJ1-2; a weak D match, TRBD1 (5 bases). Germline V gene lookup returns CDR1 SGHAT and CDR2 FQDESV (reference sequence). The CDR3 spans 13 residues. The germline V and J ends were trimmed by 5 bases and 6 bases, with 13 bases remaining between them. The CDR3 loop reads CASSPQGLDGYTF. CDR3 in DNA: TGTGCCAGCAGCCCGCAGGGTTTAGATGGCTACACCTTC.

The chain couples TRBV4-1 to TRBJ1-1; unclear D gene. Germline assignment: CDR1 MGHRA and CDR2 YSYEKL. V lost 1 base and J 1 base, leaving 4 bases between the germline ends. CDR3 length: 13 amino acids. The CDR3 reads CASSQAANTEAFF. The CDR3 nucleotides are TGCGCCAGCAGCCAAGCCGCGAACACTGAAGCTTTCTTT.

The chain is built from TRBV27 and TRBJ2-1, with TRBD2 as a possible D gene (6 bases). The CDR3 has 14 residues. V lost 8 bases and J lost 0, with 11 bases in between. Germline V gene lookup returns CDR1 MNHEY and CDR2 SMNVEV (reference sequence). The CDR3 protein is CASRDSSSYNEQFF. The CDR3 DNA sequence: TGTGCCAGCCGGGACTCCAGCTCCTACAATGAGCAGTTCTTC.